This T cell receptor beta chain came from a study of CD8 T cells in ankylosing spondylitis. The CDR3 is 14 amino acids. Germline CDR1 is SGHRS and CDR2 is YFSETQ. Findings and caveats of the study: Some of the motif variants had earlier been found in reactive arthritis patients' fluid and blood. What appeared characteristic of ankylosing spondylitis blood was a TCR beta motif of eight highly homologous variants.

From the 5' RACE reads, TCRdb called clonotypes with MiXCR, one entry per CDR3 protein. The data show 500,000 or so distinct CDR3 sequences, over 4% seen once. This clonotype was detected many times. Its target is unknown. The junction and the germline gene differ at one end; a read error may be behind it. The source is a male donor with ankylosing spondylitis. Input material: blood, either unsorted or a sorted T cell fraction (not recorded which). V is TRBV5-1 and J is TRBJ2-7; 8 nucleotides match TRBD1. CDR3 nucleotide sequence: TGCGCCAGCAGCCCTACAACAGGGGGTTACGGGCAGTACTTC. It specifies CASSPTTGGYGQYF.